One and the same sample provided the 11 T cell receptor beta chains below, sequenced in a study of blood T cell repertoires in COVID-19. Libraries were prepared by immunoSEQ multiplex PCR; TCRdb keeps only in-frame clonotypes and omits some of them. Here the sample spans over 300,000 clones, 70% to 90% being singletons. Sequences were obtained from PBMCs or T cells enriched from blood (not recorded which). The receptors were sampled from a man aged 30-40 years who had recovered from COVID-19.

The V and J genes are TRBV25-1 and TRBJ2-5; tentatively, D is TRBD2 (5 bases). With 1 base removed from V and 3 bases from J, the gap between germline ends came to 15 bases. This CDR3 is built from 16 residues. The germline V gene has CDR1 MGHDK and CDR2 SYGVNS. CDR3 nucleotides: TGTGCCAGCAGTGAATTTGAGGGCTCGGGAAAAGAGACCCAGTACTTC. Its translation is CASSEFEGSGKETQYF.

This clone was recorded once. CDR3 residues: CASRLSSPGTQYF. Written as DNA, the CDR3 is TGTGCCAGCAGACTATCTAGCCCTGGTACGCAGTATTTT. The rearrangement joins TRBV12-3 or TRBV12-4 to TRBJ2-3; D is perhaps TRBD2 (5 bases). The CDR3 has 13 amino acids. Trimming shortened V by 6 bases and J by 8 bases, and 15 bases separated the two germline ends.

The sample holds a few counts of this clone. The CDR3 loop is CASSYNGGQPQHF. CDR3 DNA: TGTGCCAGCAGCTATAACGGGGGACAGCCCCAGCATTTT. The chain carries TRBV7-2 and TRBJ1-5, with D possibly being TRBD1 (5 bases). This CDR3 is built from 13 residues. Trimming took off 4 bases at V and 7 bases at J, with 11 bases between the two ends. Germline V CDR1 and CDR2: SGHTA, FQGNSA.

The chain links TRBV28 to TRBJ2-7, with unresolved D. CDR1 and CDR2 (germline): MDHEN, SYDVKM. V was cut by 6 bases and J by 4 bases, with 7 bases left in between. This CDR3 spans 11 amino acids. The DNA for the CDR3 is TGTGCCAGCAGCCTACGGTACGAGCAGTACTTC. Translating it yields CASSLRYEQYF.

The CDR3 DNA is TGTGCCTGGGGACAGGGTTGGTCTCCCGGGGAGCTGTTTTTT. Translation gives CAWGQGWSPGELFF. The V gene is TRBV30, the J gene TRBJ2-2; 8 bases align to TRBD1. Germline CDR1 is GTSNPN and CDR2 is SVGIG (reference sequence). This CDR3 comprises 14 residues. Germline trimming cut 5 bases from V and 6 bases from J; bases unmatched to any gene: 8.

This clone was found once. This chain joins TRBV10-1 and TRBJ1-5, with D possibly matching TRBD1 (6 bases). Germline V gives CDR1 WNHNN, CDR2 SYGVQD (reference sequence). With 7 bases removed from V and 5 bases from J, the gap between germline ends came to 12 bases. This CDR3 is built from 13 residues. In DNA, the CDR3 is TGCGCCAGCACCCCCGAGGGGGATCAGCCCCAGCATTTT. Translation gives CASTPEGDQPQHF.

The V call is TRBV4-2, the J call TRBJ1-2, with 7 bases matching TRBD1. The CDR3 loop spans 13 amino acids. CDR1 is LGHNA, CDR2 YNFKEQ, per germline. Unmatched junction bases numbered 9, after V lost 6 bases and J lost 8 bases. The CDR3 nucleotides are TGTGCCAGCAGTCAAAGAGGGGGCGAAGGCTACACCTTC. This sequence encodes CASSQRGGEGYTF.

The chain combines TRBV7-6 with TRBJ1-1, with D possibly being TRBD1 (6 bases). The CDR3 extends over 17 amino acids. Germline V CDR1 and CDR2: SGHVS, FNYEAQ. V lost 1 base and J lost 7, with 22 bases in between. This CDR3 is CASSLGGGLIGEGEAFF. CDR3 nucleotides: TGTGCCAGCAGCTTAGGAGGGGGTTTGATAGGGGAAGGTGAAGCTTTCTTT. The full variable domain, completed using reference TRBV7-6 and TRBJ1-1, is GAGVSQSPRYKVTKRGQDVALRCDPISGHVSLYWYRQALGQGPEFLTYFNYEAQQDKSGLPNDRFSAERPEGSISTLTIQRTEQRDSAMYRCASSLGGGLIGEGEAFFGQGTRLTVV.

The rearrangement uses TRBV19 and TRBJ1-5, with unresolved D. CDR3 length: 16 residues. V lost 3 bases to trimming and J lost 1 base, with 13 bases between them. CDR1 is LNHDA, CDR2 SQIVND, per germline (reference sequence). In DNA form, the CDR3 reads TGTGCCAGTAGTATTGCACGGGGTGGGAGCAATCAGCCCCAGCATTTT. Protein sequence: CASSIARGGSNQPQHF.

This clone showed up just a few times. A read error may produce the germline difference seen at one junction end. The V gene is TRBV7-9, the J gene TRBJ2-3, with 15 positions matching TRBD2. This CDR3 has 13 amino acids. Germline values: CDR1 SEHNR, CDR2 FQNEAQ (reference sequence). This CDR3 is CASSSKGLAGGTF. The CDR3 coding sequence is TGTGCCAGCAGCTCCAAGGGACTAGCGGGGGGAACTTTT. The entire variable domain, with the rest obtained from reference TRBV7-9 and TRBJ2-3, is as follows: DTGVSQNPRHKITKRGQNVTFRCDPISEHNRLYWYRQTLGQGPEFLTYFQNEAQLEKSRLLSDRFSAERPKGSFSTLEIQRTEQGDSAMYLCASSSKGLAGGTFGPGTRLTVL.

The rearrangement joins TRBV7-3 to TRBJ1-1; TRBD1 aligns across 9 bases. CDR3 length equals 14 residues. The germline V gene has CDR1 SGHTA and CDR2 FQGTGA. J was trimmed by 6 bases and V by 5 bases; bases with no gene match: 7. The CDR3 nucleotides are TGTGCCAGCAGCCGGACAGGGGATATGGCTGAAGCTTTCTTT. This gives the protein CASSRTGDMAEAFF.